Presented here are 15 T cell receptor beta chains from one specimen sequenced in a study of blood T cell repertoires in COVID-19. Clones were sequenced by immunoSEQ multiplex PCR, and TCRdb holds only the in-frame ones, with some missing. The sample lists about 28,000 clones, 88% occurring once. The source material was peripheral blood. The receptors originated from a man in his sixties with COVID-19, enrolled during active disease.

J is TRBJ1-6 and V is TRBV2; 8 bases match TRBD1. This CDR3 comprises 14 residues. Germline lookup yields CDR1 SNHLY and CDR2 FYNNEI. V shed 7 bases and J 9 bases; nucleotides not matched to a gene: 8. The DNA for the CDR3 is TGTGCCAGCACCCGGACAGGGTTAGCTTCACCCCTCCACTTT. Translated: CASTRTGLASPLHF.

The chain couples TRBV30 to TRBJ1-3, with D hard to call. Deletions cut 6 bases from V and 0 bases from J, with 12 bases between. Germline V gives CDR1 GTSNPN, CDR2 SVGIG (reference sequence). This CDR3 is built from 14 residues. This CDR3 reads CACSGSFSGNTIYF. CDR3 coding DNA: TGTGCCTGTTCCGGGAGCTTCTCTGGAAACACCATATATTTT.

The CDR3 coding sequence is TGTGCCACCAGCAGAGAGAGCGGGATGAACAATGAGCAGTTCTTC. It specifies CATSRESGMNNEQFF. The chain joins TRBV15 to TRBJ2-1; 7 positions match TRBD2. After removal of 0 bases from V and 5 bases from J, the junction contained 4 bases not matched to a gene. CDR1 LNHNV and CDR2 YYDKDF come from the germline V gene (reference sequence). The CDR3 covers 15 residues.

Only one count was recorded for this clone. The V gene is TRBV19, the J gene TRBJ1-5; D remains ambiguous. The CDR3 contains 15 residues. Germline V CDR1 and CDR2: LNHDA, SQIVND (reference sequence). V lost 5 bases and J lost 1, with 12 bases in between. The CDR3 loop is CASSFTVASNQPQHF. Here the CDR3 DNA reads TGTGCCAGTAGTTTTACAGTTGCGAGCAATCAGCCCCAGCATTTT.

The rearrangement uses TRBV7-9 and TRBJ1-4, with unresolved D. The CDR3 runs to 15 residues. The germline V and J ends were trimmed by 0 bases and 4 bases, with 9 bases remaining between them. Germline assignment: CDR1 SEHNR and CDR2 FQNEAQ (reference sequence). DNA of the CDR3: TGTGCCAGCAGCTTAGCGGAGATTTATAATGAAAAACTGTTTTTT. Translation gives CASSLAEIYNEKLFF.

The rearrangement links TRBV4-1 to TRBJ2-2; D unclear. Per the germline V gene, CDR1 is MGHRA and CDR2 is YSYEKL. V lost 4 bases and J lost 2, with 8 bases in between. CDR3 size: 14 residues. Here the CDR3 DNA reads TGCGCCAGCAGCCCCAGGATTAACACCGGGGAGCTGTTTTTT. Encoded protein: CASSPRINTGELFF.

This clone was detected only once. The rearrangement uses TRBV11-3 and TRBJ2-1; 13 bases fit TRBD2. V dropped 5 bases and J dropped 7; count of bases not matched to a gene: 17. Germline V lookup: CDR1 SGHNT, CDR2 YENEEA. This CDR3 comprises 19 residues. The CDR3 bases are TGTGCCAGCAGCCAAGGAGGGACTAGCGGGATCCGGAGGGGGAATGAGCAGTTCTTC. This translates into CASSQGGTSGIRRGNEQFF. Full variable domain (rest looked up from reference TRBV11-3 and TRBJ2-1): EAGVVQSPRYKIIEKKQPVAFWCNPISGHNTLYWYLQNLGQGPELLIRYENEEAVDDSQLPKDRFSAERLKGVDSTLKIQPAELGDSAVYLCASSQGGTSGIRRGNEQFFGPGTRLTVL.

DNA for the CDR3: TGCGCCAGCAGCTCACAATCCACAATCAGGACAGGGGAGGACGGCTACACCTTC. It encodes CASSSQSTIRTGEDGYTF. The chain couples TRBV5-1 to TRBJ1-2, with TRBD1 matching 9 bases. The CDR3 totals 18 residues. The ends lost 3 bases at V and 8 bases at J; junction bases unmatched: 20. Germline V CDR1 and CDR2: SGHRS, YFSETQ.

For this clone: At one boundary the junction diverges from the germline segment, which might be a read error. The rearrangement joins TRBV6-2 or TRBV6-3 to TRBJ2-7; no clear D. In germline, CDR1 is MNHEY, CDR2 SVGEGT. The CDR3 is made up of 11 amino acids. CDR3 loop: CASSHSYEQYF. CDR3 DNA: TGTGCCAGCAGTCACTCCTACGAGCAGTACTTC.

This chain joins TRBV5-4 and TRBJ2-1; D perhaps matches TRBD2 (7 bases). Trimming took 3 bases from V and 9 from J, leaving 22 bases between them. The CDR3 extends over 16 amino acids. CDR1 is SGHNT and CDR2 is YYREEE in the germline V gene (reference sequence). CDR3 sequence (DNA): TGTGCCAGCAGCTCGAACATAGGGGGGACTAACAGTGAGCAGTTCTTC. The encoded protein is CASSSNIGGTNSEQFF.

CDR3 coding DNA: TGTGCCAGTAGGAGACAGGGGGCCGGCTTTTACAATGAGCAGTTCTTC. Its translation: CASRRQGAGFYNEQFF. The gene calls are TRBV19 and TRBJ2-1, with TRBD1 identical over 10 bases. The length of the CDR3 is 16 residues. Germline-derived CDR1 and CDR2 are LNHDA and SQIVND (reference sequence). Losses at the gene ends were 6 bases for V and 4 bases for J; bases not matched to a gene: 9.

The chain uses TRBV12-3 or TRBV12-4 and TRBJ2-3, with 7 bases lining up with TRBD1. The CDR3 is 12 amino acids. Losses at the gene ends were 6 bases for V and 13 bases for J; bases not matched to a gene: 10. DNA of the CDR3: TGTGCCAGCAGCCAAAACAGGGGCGTCAAGTATTTT. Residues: CASSQNRGVKYF.

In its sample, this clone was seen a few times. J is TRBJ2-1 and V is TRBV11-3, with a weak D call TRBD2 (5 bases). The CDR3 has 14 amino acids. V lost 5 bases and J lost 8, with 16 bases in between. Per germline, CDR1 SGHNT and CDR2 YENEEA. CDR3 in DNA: TGTGCCAGCAGCCCCTGGACTGGTGGGGATGAGCAGTTCTTC. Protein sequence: CASSPWTGGDEQFF.

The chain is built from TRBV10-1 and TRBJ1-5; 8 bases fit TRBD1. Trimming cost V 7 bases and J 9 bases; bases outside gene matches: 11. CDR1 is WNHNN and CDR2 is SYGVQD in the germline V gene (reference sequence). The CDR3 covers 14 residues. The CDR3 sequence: CASTPGGRGWPQHF. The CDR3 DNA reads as TGCGCCAGCACACCAGGGGGCCGGGGGTGGCCCCAGCATTTT.

The CDR3 protein is CASRGLETQYF. In nucleotides, the CDR3 is TGTGCCAGCAGGGGGCTCGAGACCCAGTACTTC. This chain uses TRBV27 with TRBJ2-5; perhaps TRBD1 as D (5 bases). The V end lost 6 bases, the J end lost 5 bases, and 7 bases lay between the germline ends. Germline lookup yields CDR1 MNHEY and CDR2 SMNVEV (reference sequence). The CDR3 extends over 11 amino acids.